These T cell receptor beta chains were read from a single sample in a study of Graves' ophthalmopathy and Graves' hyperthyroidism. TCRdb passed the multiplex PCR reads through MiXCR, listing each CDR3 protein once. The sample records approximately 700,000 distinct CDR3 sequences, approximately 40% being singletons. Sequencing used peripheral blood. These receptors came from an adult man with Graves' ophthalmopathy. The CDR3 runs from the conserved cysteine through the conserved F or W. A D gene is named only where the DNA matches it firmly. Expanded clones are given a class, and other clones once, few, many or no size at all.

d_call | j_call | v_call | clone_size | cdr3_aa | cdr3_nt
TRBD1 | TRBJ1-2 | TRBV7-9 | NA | CASSRKGGSRDYGYTF | TGTGCCAGCAGCCGTAAAGGGGGCTCACGAGACTATGGCTACACCTTC
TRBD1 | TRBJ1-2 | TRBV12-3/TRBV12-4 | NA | CASSSSGTGVYGYTF | TGTGCCAGCAGTTCATCCGGGACAGGGGTCTATGGCTACACCTTC
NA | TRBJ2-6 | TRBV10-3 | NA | CAISAPQVTGANVLTF | TGTGCCATCAGTGCTCCACAGGTCACTGGGGCCAACGTCCTGACTTTC
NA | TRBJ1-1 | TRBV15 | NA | CAASSDTGNTEAFF | TGTGCCGCCAGCAGTGACACAGGGAACACTGAAGCTTTCTTT
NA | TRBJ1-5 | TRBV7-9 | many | CASSLGGREPQHF | TGTGCCAGCAGCTTAGGAGGCAGGGAGCCCCAGCATTTT
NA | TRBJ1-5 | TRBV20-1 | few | CSATPGFSNQPQHF | TGCAGTGCTACCCCGGGATTTAGCAATCAGCCCCAGCATTTT
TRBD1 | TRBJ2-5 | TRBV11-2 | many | CASSFTGTGVGETQYF | TGTGCCAGCAGCTTCACCGGGACAGGGGTGGGGGAGACCCAGTACTTC
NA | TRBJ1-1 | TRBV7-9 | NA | CASSAEGYPEAFF | TGTGCCAGCAGCGCCGAGGGTTATCCTGAAGCTTTCTTT
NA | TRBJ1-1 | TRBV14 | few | CASSQYSEAFF | TGTGCCAGCAGCCAATACAGTGAAGCTTTCTTT
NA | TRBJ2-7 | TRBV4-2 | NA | CASSSGPPVTEQYF | TGTGCCAGCAGCTCCGGGCCCCCTGTGACCGAGCAGTACTTC
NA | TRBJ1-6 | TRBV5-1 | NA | CASSPSGVAQSPLHF | TGCGCCAGCAGCCCCTCTGGGGTGGCTCAGTCACCCCTCCACTTT
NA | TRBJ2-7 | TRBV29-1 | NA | CSVAVVVGGRSEAYF | TGCAGCGTTGCTGTCGTGGTGGGGGGCAGGTCCGAGGCGTACTTC
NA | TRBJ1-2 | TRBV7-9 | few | CASSLEFSNYGYTF | TGTGCCAGCAGCTTGGAATTTTCGAACTATGGCTACACCTTC
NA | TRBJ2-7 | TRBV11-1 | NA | CASSLGTASSDEQYF | TGTGCCAGCAGCTTAGGGACCGCGAGTTCGGACGAGCAGTACTTC
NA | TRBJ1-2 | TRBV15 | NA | CATSDLGGSAYGYTF | TGTGCCACCAGCGATCTTGGGGGGTCAGCATATGGCTACACCTTC
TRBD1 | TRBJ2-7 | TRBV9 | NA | CASSPGTEDWEQHF | TGTGCCAGCAGTCCCGGGACAGAGGATTGGGAGCAGCACTTC
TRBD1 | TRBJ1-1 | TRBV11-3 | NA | CASSPNRGLAEAFF | TGTGCCAGCAGCCCTAACAGGGGTTTGGCTGAAGCTTTCTTT
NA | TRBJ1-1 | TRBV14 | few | CASSQIFERGRVGTEAFF | TGTGCCAGCAGCCAAATTTTTGAACGGGGGCGGGTTGGCACTGAAGCTTTCTTT
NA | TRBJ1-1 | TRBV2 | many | CASSRQVVNTEAFF | TGTGCCAGCAGCAGACAGGTGGTGAACACTGAAGCTTTCTTT
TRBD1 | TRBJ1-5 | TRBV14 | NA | CASNPILPGQGNQPQHF | TGTGCCAGCAACCCAATTCTTCCGGGACAGGGGAATCAGCCCCAGCATTTT
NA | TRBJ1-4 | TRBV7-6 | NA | CASSLGPIEKLFF | TGTGCCAGCAGCTTAGGCCCAATTGAAAAACTGTTTTTT
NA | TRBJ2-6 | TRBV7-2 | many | CASSPEFISGANVLTF | TGTGCCAGCAGCCCAGAGTTTATCTCTGGGGCCAACGTCCTGACTTTC
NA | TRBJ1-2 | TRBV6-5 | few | CASSTWTDANYGYTF | TGTGCCAGCAGTACTTGGACAGACGCTAACTATGGCTACACCTTC
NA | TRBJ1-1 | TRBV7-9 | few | CASSLAVTGNTEAFF | TGTGCCAGCAGCTTGGCCGTGACAGGGAACACTGAAGCTTTCTTT
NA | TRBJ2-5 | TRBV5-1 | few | CASSLAGRLETQYF | TGCGCCAGCAGCTTGGCCGGCCGGTTAGAAACCCAGTACTTC
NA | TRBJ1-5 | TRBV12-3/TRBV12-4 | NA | CASTIGGLNQPQHF | TGTGCCAGCACCATAGGGGGGCTCAATCAGCCCCAGCATTTT
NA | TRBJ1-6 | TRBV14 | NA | CASSQDLNSGNSPLHF | TGTGCCAGCAGCCAAGATTTGAACAGTGGAAATTCACCCCTCCACTTT
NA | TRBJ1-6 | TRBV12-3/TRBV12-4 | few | CASSYLGRSYNSPLHF | TGTGCCAGCAGTTACCTAGGCCGCTCCTATAATTCACCCCTCCACTTT
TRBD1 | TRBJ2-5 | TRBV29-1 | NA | CSVLGQVRETQYF | TGCAGCGTTTTAGGACAGGTTCGGGAGACCCAGTACTTC
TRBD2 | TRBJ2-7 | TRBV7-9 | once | CASSLPSGNNYEQYF | TGTGCCAGCAGCTTACCTAGCGGAAATAACTACGAGCAGTACTTC
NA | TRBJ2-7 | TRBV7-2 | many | CASSLALVGASYEQYF | TGTGCCAGCAGCTTAGCGTTGGTAGGAGCGTCCTACGAGCAGTACTTC
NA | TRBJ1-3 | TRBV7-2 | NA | CASRQFFHLAASPSGNTIYF | TGTGCCAGCAGACAATTCTTTCACTTGGCAGCTTCTCCCTCTGGAAACACCATATATTTT
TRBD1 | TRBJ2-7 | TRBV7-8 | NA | CASSRGTGFYEQYF | TGTGCCAGCAGTCGGGGGACAGGGTTTTACGAGCAGTACTTC
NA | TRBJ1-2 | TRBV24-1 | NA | CASRELDNYGYTF | TGTGCCAGCAGGGAACTAGATAACTATGGCTACACCTTC
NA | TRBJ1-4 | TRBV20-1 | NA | CSAPRGVYNEKLFF | TGCAGTGCCCCCCGAGGGGTTTATAATGAAAAACTGTTTTTT
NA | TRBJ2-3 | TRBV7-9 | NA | CASSLMGGASTDTQYF | TGTGCCAGCAGCTTAATGGGCGGGGCTAGCACAGATACGCAGTATTTT
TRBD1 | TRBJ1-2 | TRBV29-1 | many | CSVELEWTGANYGYTF | TGCAGCGTTGAGTTAGAATGGACAGGGGCTAACTATGGCTACACCTTC
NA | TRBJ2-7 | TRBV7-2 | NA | CASSLSGVKPYEQYF | TGTGCCAGCAGCTTGTCAGGGGTTAAACCCTACGAGCAGTACTTC
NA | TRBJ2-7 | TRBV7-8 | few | CASSLAETGSYKQYF | TGTGCCAGCAGCTTAGCAGAGACAGGAAGTTACAAGCAGTACTTC